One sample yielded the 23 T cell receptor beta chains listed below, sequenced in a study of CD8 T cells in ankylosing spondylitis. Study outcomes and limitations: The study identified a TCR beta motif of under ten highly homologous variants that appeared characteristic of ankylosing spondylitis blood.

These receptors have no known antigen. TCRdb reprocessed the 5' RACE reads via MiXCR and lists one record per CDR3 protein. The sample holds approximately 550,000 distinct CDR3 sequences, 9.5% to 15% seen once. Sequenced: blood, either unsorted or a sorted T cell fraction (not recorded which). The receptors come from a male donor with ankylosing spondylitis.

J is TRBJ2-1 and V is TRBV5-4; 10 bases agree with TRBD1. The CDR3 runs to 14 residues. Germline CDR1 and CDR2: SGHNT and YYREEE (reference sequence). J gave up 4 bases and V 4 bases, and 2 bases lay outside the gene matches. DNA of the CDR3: TGTGCCAGCAGCGGACAGGGGGGATACAATGAGCAGTTCTTC. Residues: CASSGQGGYNEQFF.

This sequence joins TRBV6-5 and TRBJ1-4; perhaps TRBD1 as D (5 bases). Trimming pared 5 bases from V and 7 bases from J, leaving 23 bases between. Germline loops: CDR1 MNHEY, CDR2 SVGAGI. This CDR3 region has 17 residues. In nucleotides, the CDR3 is TGTGCCAGCAGTCTCGACAGCCTGTCGGGGTCAAGTGAAAAACTGTTTTTT. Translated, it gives CASSLDSLSGSSEKLFF.

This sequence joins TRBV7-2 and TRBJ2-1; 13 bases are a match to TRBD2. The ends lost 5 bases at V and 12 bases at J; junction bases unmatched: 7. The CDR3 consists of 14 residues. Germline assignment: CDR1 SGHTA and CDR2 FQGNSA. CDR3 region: CASSPGGLAGVQFF. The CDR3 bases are TGTGCCAGCAGCCCCGGCGGACTAGCGGGAGTGCAGTTCTTC.

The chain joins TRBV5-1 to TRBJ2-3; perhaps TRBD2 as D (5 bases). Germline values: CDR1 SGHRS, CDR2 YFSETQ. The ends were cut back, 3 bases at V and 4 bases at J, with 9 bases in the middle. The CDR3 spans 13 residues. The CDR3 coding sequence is TGCGCCAGCAGCTCCGAGGGCCCAGATACGCAGTATTTT. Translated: CASSSEGPDTQYF.

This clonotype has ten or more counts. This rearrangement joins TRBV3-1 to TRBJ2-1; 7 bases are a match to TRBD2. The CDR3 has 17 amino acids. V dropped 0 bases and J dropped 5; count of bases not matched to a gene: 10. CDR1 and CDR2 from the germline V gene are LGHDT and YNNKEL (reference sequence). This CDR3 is CASSQDLTASGNNEQFF. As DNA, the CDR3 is TGTGCCAGCAGCCAAGATCTAACGGCTAGCGGAAACAATGAGCAGTTCTTC.

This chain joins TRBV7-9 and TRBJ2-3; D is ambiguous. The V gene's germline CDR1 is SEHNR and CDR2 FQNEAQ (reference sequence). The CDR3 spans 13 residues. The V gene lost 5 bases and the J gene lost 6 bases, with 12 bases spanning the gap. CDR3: CASSLDPSDTQYF. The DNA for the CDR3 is TGTGCCAGCAGCCTAGATCCGTCGGATACGCAGTATTTT.

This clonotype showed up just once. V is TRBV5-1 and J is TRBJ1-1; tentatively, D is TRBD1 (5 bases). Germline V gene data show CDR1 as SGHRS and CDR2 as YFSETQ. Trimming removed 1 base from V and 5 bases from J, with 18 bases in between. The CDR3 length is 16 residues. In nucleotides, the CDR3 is TGCGCCAGCAGCTTGACAGGACAAGGTGGATCTACTGAAGCTTTCTTT. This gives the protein CASSLTGQGGSTEAFF.

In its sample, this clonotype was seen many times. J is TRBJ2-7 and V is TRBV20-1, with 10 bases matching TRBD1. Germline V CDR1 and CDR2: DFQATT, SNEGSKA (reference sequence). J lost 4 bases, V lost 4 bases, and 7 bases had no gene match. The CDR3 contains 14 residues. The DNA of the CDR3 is TGCAGTGCTACATGGGACAGGGGAGGGTACGAGCAGTACTTC. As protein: CSATWDRGGYEQYF.

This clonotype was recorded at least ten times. The CDR3 nucleotides are TGCAGTGCTTTCGGACAGGGATTTTCCTACGAGCAGTACTTC. This gives the protein CSAFGQGFSYEQYF. The chain recombines TRBV20-1 with TRBJ2-7, with 8 bases fitting TRBD1. The length of the CDR3 is 14 residues. The trim removed 5 bases at V and 1 base at J, leaving 7 bases unmatched. Germline V gene lookup returns CDR1 DFQATT and CDR2 SNEGSKA (reference sequence).

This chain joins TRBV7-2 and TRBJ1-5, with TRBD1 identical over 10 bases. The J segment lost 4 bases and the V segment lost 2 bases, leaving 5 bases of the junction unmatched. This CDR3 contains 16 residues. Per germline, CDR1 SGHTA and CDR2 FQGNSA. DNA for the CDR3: TGTGCCAGCAGCTTAATCGGGACAGGGGTTAATCAGCCCCAGCATTTT. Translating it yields CASSLIGTGVNQPQHF.

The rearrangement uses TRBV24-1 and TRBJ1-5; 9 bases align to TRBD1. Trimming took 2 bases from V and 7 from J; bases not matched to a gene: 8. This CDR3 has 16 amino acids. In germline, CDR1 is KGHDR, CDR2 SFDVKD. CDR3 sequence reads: CATSDSGDRAGQPQHF. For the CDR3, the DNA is TGTGCCACCAGTGATTCCGGGGACAGGGCCGGCCAGCCCCAGCATTTT.

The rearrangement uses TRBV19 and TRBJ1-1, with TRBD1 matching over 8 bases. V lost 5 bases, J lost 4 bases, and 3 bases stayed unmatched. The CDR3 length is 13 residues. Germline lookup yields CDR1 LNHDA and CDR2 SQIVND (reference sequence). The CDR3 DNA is TGTGCCAGTAGTGCCGGACAGGGCACTGAAGCTTTCTTT. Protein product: CASSAGQGTEAFF.

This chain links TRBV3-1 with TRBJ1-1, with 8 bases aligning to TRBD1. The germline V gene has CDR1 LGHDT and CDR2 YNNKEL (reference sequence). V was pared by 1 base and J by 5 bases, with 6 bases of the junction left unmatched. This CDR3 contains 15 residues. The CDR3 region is CASSQVLRTGTEAFF. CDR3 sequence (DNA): TGTGCCAGCAGCCAAGTCCTAAGGACAGGGACTGAAGCTTTCTTT.

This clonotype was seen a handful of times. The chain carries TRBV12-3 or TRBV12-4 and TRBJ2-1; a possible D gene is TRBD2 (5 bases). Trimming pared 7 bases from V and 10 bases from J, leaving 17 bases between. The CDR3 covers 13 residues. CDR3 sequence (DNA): TGTGCCAGCACCCCACTGAGGCCGGGAGAGCAGTTCTTC. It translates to CASTPLRPGEQFF.

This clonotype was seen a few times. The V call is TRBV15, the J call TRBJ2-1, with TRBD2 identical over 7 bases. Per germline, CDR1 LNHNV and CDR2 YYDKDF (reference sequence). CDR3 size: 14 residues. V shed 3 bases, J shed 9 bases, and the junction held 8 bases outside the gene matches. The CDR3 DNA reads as TGTGCCACCAGCAGGGGTAGCGGGCGGGGTGAGCAGTTCTTC. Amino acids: CATSRGSGRGEQFF.

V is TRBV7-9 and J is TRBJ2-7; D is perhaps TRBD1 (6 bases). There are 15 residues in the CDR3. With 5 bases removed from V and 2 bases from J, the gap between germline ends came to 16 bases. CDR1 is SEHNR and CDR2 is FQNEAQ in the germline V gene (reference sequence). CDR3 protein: CASSAGRGGTYEQYF. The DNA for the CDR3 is TGTGCCAGCAGCGCAGGCAGGGGCGGAACCTACGAGCAGTACTTC.

This chain's CDR3 is CSVELLGAGDEQFF. In nucleotides, the CDR3 is TGCAGCGTTGAACTTCTAGGCGCGGGGGATGAGCAGTTCTTC. The V gene is TRBV29-1, the J gene TRBJ2-1; 7 bases fit TRBD2. The V gene end was trimmed by 2 bases and the J gene end by 8 bases; junction bases not matched to a gene: 9. Germline CDR1 reads SQVTM; CDR2 reads ANQGSEA. The CDR3 has 14 residues.

Here the CDR3 reads CASSRIWGGNTEAFF. For the CDR3, the DNA is TGTGCCAGCAGCCGGATTTGGGGGGGGAACACTGAAGCTTTCTTT. This rearrangement joins TRBV5-6 to TRBJ1-1; a possible D gene is TRBD1 (5 bases). Trimming shortened V by 4 bases and J by 1 base, and 14 bases separated the two germline ends. Per germline, CDR1 SGHDT and CDR2 YYEEEE. This CDR3 spans 15 amino acids.

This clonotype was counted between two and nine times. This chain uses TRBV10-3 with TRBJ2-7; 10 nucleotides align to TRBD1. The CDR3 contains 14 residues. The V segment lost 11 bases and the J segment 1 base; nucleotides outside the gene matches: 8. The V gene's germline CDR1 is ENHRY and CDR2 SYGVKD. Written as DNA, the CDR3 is TGTGCCCCAACCGGGACAGGGGATTCCTACGAGCAGTACTTC. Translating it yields CAPTGTGDSYEQYF.

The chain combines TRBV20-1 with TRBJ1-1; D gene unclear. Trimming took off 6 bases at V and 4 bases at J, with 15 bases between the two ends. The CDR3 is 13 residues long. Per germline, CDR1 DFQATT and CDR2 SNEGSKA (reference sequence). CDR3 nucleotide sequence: TGCAGTGCAGGGAGGGAGGTTGGCACTGAAGCTTTCTTT. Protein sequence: CSAGREVGTEAFF.

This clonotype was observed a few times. DNA for the CDR3: TGTGCCAGCAGCGTGGGGACAGGGCTCGGCTACACCTTC. Translating gives CASSVGTGLGYTF. The V and J genes are TRBV5-5 and TRBJ1-2, with TRBD1 matching 9 bases. This CDR3 comprises 13 residues. Germline assignment: CDR1 SGHKS and CDR2 YYEKEE (reference sequence). V lost 4 bases and J lost 8; bases outside the gene matches: 6.

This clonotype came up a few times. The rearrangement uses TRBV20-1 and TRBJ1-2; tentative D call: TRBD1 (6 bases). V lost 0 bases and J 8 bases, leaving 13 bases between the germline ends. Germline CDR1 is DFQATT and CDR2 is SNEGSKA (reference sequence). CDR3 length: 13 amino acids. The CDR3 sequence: CSARDPGAQGYTF. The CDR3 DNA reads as TGCAGTGCTAGAGATCCGGGGGCGCAAGGCTACACCTTC.

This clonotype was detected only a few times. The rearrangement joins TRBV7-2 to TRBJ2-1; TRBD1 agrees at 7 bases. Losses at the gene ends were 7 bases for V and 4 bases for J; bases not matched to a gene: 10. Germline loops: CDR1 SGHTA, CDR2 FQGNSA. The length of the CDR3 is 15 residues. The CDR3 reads CASNTGVGNYNEQFF. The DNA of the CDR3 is TGTGCCAGCAATACAGGGGTCGGAAATTACAATGAGCAGTTCTTC.